These T cell receptor beta chains were read from a single sample in a study of cytomegalovirus exposure and HLA in healthy donors. TCRdb's copy holds only in-frame clones and misses some; the assay was immunoSEQ multiplex PCR. This sample has about 170,000 clones, with roughly 80% found just once. The sequenced sample was PBMCs. These receptors were obtained from a woman between 50 and 59 years old in good health and CMV-seropositive. Both conserved end residues are trimmed from each CDR3. Clone size, where shown, is once, few, many, or a class for clones that have expanded.

V: TRBV7-2
J: TRBJ1-1
size: .
CDR3: ASSFSTEAF

V: TRBV4-2
J: TRBJ2-2
size: .
CDR3: ASSQSLAGEGVF

V: TRBV6-4
J: TRBJ2-3
size: .
CDR3: ASSVGPRGTQY

V: TRBV4-1
J: TRBJ1-5
size: .
CDR3: ASSQTTGDQPQH

V: TRBV11-2
J: TRBJ1-1
size: once
CDR3: ASSLDRSQRAF

V: TRBV6-5
J: TRBJ1-1
size: few
CDR3: ASKLRLENTEAF

V: TRBV19
J: TRBJ1-5
size: .
CDR3: ASTYSGGSNQPQH

V: TRBV5-4
J: TRBJ2-5
size: .
CDR3: ASSLKYGSGKETQY

V: TRBV30
J: TRBJ2-7
size: few
CDR3: AWSRRDEQY

V: TRBV9
J: TRBJ1-4
size: once
CDR3: ASSVAREDEKLF

V: TRBV5-1
J: TRBJ2-2
size: .
CDR3: ASIGGSGTGELF

V: TRBV6-6
J: TRBJ2-1
size: .
CDR3: ASSYGGYNEQF

V: TRBV5-1
J: TRBJ1-1
size: .
CDR3: ASNEAQGANTEAF

V: TRBV7-9
J: TRBJ2-7
size: .
CDR3: ASSLDSPYEQY

V: TRBV27
J: TRBJ1-1
size: .
CDR3: ASSLSGAWREAF

V: TRBV7-9
J: TRBJ2-1
size: few
CDR3: ASTGGYSYNEQF

V: TRBV10-2
J: TRBJ2-5
size: few
CDR3: ASSKNRVGETQY

V: TRBV19
J: TRBJ1-3
size: .
CDR3: ASSSSAPSGNTIY

V: TRBV11-2
J: TRBJ1-1
size: .
CDR3: ASSLKGGNTEAF

V: TRBV15
J: TRBJ1-4
size: few
CDR3: ATSSEAGTGGGKLF

V: TRBV5-1
J: TRBJ2-1
size: .
CDR3: ASRVRPFLSSYNEQF

V: TRBV15
J: TRBJ2-7
size: .
CDR3: ATSRDPNSYEQY